A single sample is the source of the 5 T cell receptor beta chains below, sequenced in a study of shared T cell receptors in the human thymus. Method: immunoSEQ multiplex PCR; TCRdb's copy keeps in-frame clones and lacks some. This sample has approximately 760,000 clones, with approximately 83% found just once. These data also featured in a second study, about human thymus T cells.

Source material: thymocytes. These receptors all come from a girl under three years old with a congenital heart defect.

The chain uses TRBV15 and TRBJ1-1, with D perhaps matching TRBD1 (6 bases). The CDR3 sequence is 14 residues long. From germline, CDR1 is LNHNV and CDR2 YYDKDF (reference sequence). Trimming took 5 bases from V and 5 from J, leaving 15 bases between them. CDR3 nucleotide sequence: TGTGCCACCAGCCGGACAGTTTGGGGGACTGAAGCTTTCTTT. This encodes CATSRTVWGTEAFF.

The rearrangement joins TRBV4-3 to TRBJ1-6, with a tentative D call TRBD1 (6 bases). There are 15 residues in the CDR3. Trimming left V 0 bases short and J 10 bases short, with 13 bases between. Germline-derived CDR1 and CDR2 are LGHNA and YSLEER. The CDR3 is CASSQDDYRVSPLHF. The CDR3 bases are TGCGCCAGCAGCCAAGATGACTACAGGGTGTCACCCCTCCACTTT.

This clone was observed once. This rearrangement joins TRBV28 to TRBJ1-5, with D unclear. Germline V lookup: CDR1 MDHEN, CDR2 SYDVKM. The CDR3 is 17 residues long. V lost 0 bases and J 6 bases, leaving 18 bases between the germline ends. For the CDR3, the DNA is TGTGCCAGCAGTTTATGCGGGCGGGTAGGGTGGCGTCAGCCCCAGCATTTT. This translates into CASSLCGRVGWRQPQHF. Supplemented by reference TRBV28 and TRBJ1-5, the full variable domain reads DVKVTQSSRYLVKRTGEKVFLECVQDMDHENMFWYRQDPGLGLRLIYFSYDVKMKEKGDIPEGYSVSREKKERFSLILESASTNQTSMYLCASSLCGRVGWRQPQHFGDGTRLSIL.

The chain joins TRBV6-4 to TRBJ1-2; D is perhaps TRBD1 (5 bases). CDR1 is MRHNA, CDR2 SNTAGT, per germline. Deletions cut 3 bases from V and 2 bases from J, with 28 bases between. This CDR3 contains 20 residues. The CDR3 nucleotides read TGTGCCAGCAGTGAGCCAGAGACGGTTGGGTATGTGGGGCCGAACTATGGCTACACCTTC. Translation gives CASSEPETVGYVGPNYGYTF.

The V gene is TRBV25-1, the J gene TRBJ1-4, with TRBD1 as a possible D gene (6 bases). Trimming left V 4 bases short and J 4 bases short, with 10 bases between. Germline-derived CDR1 and CDR2 are MGHDK and SYGVNS. This CDR3 comprises 14 residues. The CDR3 region has the DNA TGTGCCAGCAGTGGGACAGTGATTAATGAAAAACTGTTTTTT. Amino acid sequence: CASSGTVINEKLFF.